The 27 T cell receptor beta chains below all came from one sample that was sequenced in a study of regulatory T cells in long-lasting Graves disease. Indicated time point: newly diagnosed GD, antithyroid drugs for less than 3 months. PBMC RNA was the source of the TCR library. Building of the TCR beta libraries involved iRepertoire HTBI primers and Arm-PCR of CDR3 regions. TCRdb itself ran the multiplex PCR reads through MiXCR, one entry per CDR3 protein. The table has 200,000 to 250,000 distinct CDR3 sequences, approximately 18% seen once; the top ten hold about an eighth. This sample also appeared in a second study, on T cells in Graves' hyperthyroidism and ophthalmopathy.

The sample here was peripheral blood mononuclear cells (PBMCs), taken at new diagnosis, from a patient treated with antithyroid drugs. The source of these receptors is a woman aged 25 to 39 with Graves disease.

This clonotype was detected ten times or more. This chain uses TRBV2 with TRBJ2-3, with D maybe TRBD1 (6 bases). The germline V and J ends were trimmed by 7 bases and 5 bases, with 13 bases remaining between them. The V gene's germline CDR1 is SNHLY and CDR2 FYNNEI. The CDR3 is made up of 13 amino acids. In nucleotides, the CDR3 is TGTGCCAGCACACTACAGGGAGTAGATACGCAGTATTTT. Translated, it gives CASTLQGVDTQYF. Using reference TRBV2 and TRBJ2-3 for the parts outside the CDR3, the full variable domain is EPEVTQTPSHQVTQMGQEVILRCVPISNHLYFYWYRQILGQKVEFLVSFYNNEISEKSEIFDDQFSVERPDGSNFTLKIRSTKLEDSAMYFCASTLQGVDTQYFGPGTRLTVL.

Note on this clonotype: Since a far larger clone is one base different, this is likely a read error. The chain couples TRBV11-3 to TRBJ2-2, with D hard to call. The CDR3 has 15 residues. The V end lost 3 bases, the J end lost 1 base, and 9 bases lay between the germline ends. CDR1 SGHNT and CDR2 YENEEA come from the germline V gene. The CDR3 nucleotides are TGTGCCAGCAGCTTTTTTCCTGGGAACACCGGGGAGCTGTTTTTT. Encoded protein: CASSFFPGNTGELFF.

A remark on this clonotype: A far larger clone lies a single base away; this is likely a read error. V is TRBV6-4 and J is TRBJ2-2; D is tentatively TRBD1 or TRBD2 (7 bases each). The germline CDR1 and CDR2 sequences are MRHNA and SNTAGT. There are 17 residues in the CDR3. The DNA for the CDR3 is TGTGCCAGCAGTTACTCGGCCAGGGGGAGGGGCACCGGGGAGCTGTTTTTT. This encodes CASSYSARGRGTGELFF.

The gene calls are TRBV25-1 and TRBJ1-3; D is ambiguous. Trimming took 2 bases from V and 0 from J, leaving 5 bases between them. From germline, CDR1 is MGHDK and CDR2 SYGVNS. The CDR3 has 14 amino acids. CDR3: CASSEGYSGNTIYF. The CDR3, as DNA: TGTGCCAGCAGTGAAGGGTACTCTGGAAACACCATATATTTT.

This clonotype ranks as medium-sized (0.01 to 0.1%). The rearrangement uses TRBV11-2 and TRBJ1-1; tentatively, D is TRBD1 (5 bases). V dropped 5 bases and J dropped 1 base, with 14 bases sitting between them. Germline values: CDR1 SGHAT, CDR2 FQNNGV. The CDR3 length is 15 residues. The CDR3 protein is CASSPRVTSNTEAFF. The DNA for the CDR3 is TGTGCCAGCAGCCCCAGGGTAACGTCGAACACTGAAGCTTTCTTT.

This clonotype was detected many times. This sequence joins TRBV6-5 and TRBJ1-5, with D maybe TRBD1 (5 bases). CDR3 length equals 19 residues. Germline CDR1 reads MNHEY; CDR2 reads SVGAGI. V shed 0 bases and J shed 4 bases, with 22 bases lying between them. CDR3 sequence: CASSYSRGESGIWNQPQHF. The DNA of the CDR3 is TGTGCCAGCAGTTACTCCCGGGGGGAATCGGGGATTTGGAATCAGCCCCAGCATTTT.

This CDR3 reads CSAQPRTGLLLSNQPQHF. CDR3 nucleotides: TGCAGTGCTCAACCTAGGACAGGGCTTTTACTTAGCAATCAGCCCCAGCATTTT. The chain carries TRBV20-1 and TRBJ1-5; 8 nucleotides line up with TRBD1. With V trimmed by 5 bases and J by 0 bases, 15 bases remained unmatched. Germline lookup yields CDR1 DFQATT and CDR2 SNEGSKA (reference sequence). The CDR3 loop spans 18 amino acids.

This clonotype was detected many times. This chain uses TRBV15 with TRBJ1-1; tentatively, D is TRBD1 (5 bases). The ends were cut back, 1 base at V and 0 bases at J, with 9 bases in the middle. Germline CDR1 reads LNHNV; CDR2 reads YYDKDF (reference sequence). The CDR3 consists of 15 residues. CDR3 sequence (DNA): TGTGCCACCAGCAGAGTGGGGGGAATGAACACTGAAGCTTTCTTT. The encoded protein is CATSRVGGMNTEAFF.

This clonotype has at least ten counts. The chain combines TRBV28 with TRBJ1-6, with D uncertain. CDR1 MDHEN and CDR2 SYDVKM come from the germline V gene. The CDR3 covers 13 residues. Trimming took off 2 bases at V and 3 bases at J, with 2 bases between the two ends. CDR3 in amino acids: CASSLHYNSPLHF. The DNA of the CDR3 is TGTGCCAGCAGTTTACACTATAATTCACCCCTCCACTTT.

The sample holds a few counts of this clonotype. The chain is built from TRBV19 and TRBJ1-2; D is possibly TRBD1 (5 bases). This CDR3 comprises 13 residues. Germline CDR1 is LNHDA and CDR2 is SQIVND (reference sequence). The V end was cut by 6 bases, the J end by 10 bases, with 18 bases between. CDR3 nucleotides: TGTGCCAGTAGCCTGGGGGGAGGACAAATCTACACCTTC. Its translation is CASSLGGGQIYTF.

At least ten counts were recorded for this clonotype. V gene TRBV12-3 or TRBV12-4 combines with J gene TRBJ2-5; TRBD1 matches at 9 bases. Trimming at V came to 5 bases and at J to 7 bases, leaving 8 bases not matched to a gene. CDR3 length: 14 residues. The CDR3 protein is CASSRDRDRGTQYF. The CDR3 nucleotides are TGTGCCAGCAGTCGGGACAGGGATCGGGGGACCCAGTACTTC.

This clonotype was observed at least ten times. The chain couples TRBV7-9 to TRBJ2-2, with 10 positions matching TRBD1. CDR3 length: 16 residues. J gave up 4 bases and V 5 bases, and 7 bases lay outside the gene matches. Germline V CDR1 and CDR2: SEHNR, FQNEAQ (reference sequence). The CDR3 region has the DNA TGTGCCAGCAGCATTACCGGGACAGGGGCCACCGGGGAGCTGTTTTTT. This encodes CASSITGTGATGELFF.

The V call is TRBV5-1, the J call TRBJ2-1, with no clear D. Germline V gene data show CDR1 as SGHRS and CDR2 as YFSETQ. This CDR3 is 15 amino acids long. Trimming cost V 4 bases and J 1 base, with 12 bases left between them. CDR3 sequence reads: CASSVDDLSYNEQFF. The CDR3 nucleotides read TGCGCCAGCAGCGTCGACGACCTGTCCTACAATGAGCAGTTCTTC.

In this sample, this clonotype turned up many times. The rearrangement joins TRBV28 to TRBJ1-2; D remains unclear. The V end lost 8 bases, the J end lost 7 bases, and 17 bases lay between the germline ends. This CDR3 has 13 amino acids. Germline lookup yields CDR1 MDHEN and CDR2 SYDVKM. The CDR3 nucleotides read TGTGCCAGCGACGGGGAATCCGTGGGTGGCTACACCTTC. Its translation: CASDGESVGGYTF.

To note about this clonotype: A much bigger clone sits one base away, suggesting this may be a read error. The CDR3 sequence: CASSHNGAGPRGTQYF. The CDR3 DNA is TGCGCCAGCTCCCATAACGGAGCGGGCCCTAGAGGTACGCAGTATTTT. The chain links TRBV5-1 to TRBJ1-1, with D perhaps matching TRBD2 (6 bases). The J call is doubtful: the DNA matches TRBJ2-3 better. The CDR3 sequence is 16 residues long. The V gene's germline CDR1 is SGHRS and CDR2 YFSETQ.

This rearrangement joins TRBV12-3 or TRBV12-4 to TRBJ1-5; possibly TRBD1 for D (6 bases). The V end was cut by 6 bases, the J end by 4 bases, with 10 bases between. The CDR3 runs 13 residues. The CDR3 protein is CASRQGLNQPQHF. DNA of the CDR3: TGTGCCAGCAGACAGGGTTTAAATCAGCCCCAGCATTTT.

The CDR3 here is CASTARVPSYNEQFF. Written as DNA, the CDR3 is TGTGCCAGCACCGCACGGGTACCCTCCTACAATGAGCAGTTCTTC. The chain recombines TRBV12-3 or TRBV12-4 with TRBJ2-1, with D hard to call. The CDR3 has 15 residues. The V gene lost 7 bases and the J gene lost 0 bases, with 13 bases spanning the gap.

This clonotype appeared many times. This chain joins TRBV5-1 and TRBJ2-7; the D gene is possibly TRBD2 (5 bases). Trimming stripped 4 bases from V and 3 bases from J, with 11 bases between. The CDR3 loop spans 13 amino acids. Germline CDR1 SGHRS, CDR2 YFSETQ. As DNA, the CDR3 is TGCGCCAGCAGCCCCGAGGGTTTCTACGAGCAGTACTTC. This sequence encodes CASSPEGFYEQYF.

In its sample, this clonotype was seen many times. The V and J genes are TRBV6-1 and TRBJ1-5; D ambiguous. Germline V gives CDR1 MNHNS, CDR2 SASEGT. With 7 bases removed from V and 0 bases from J, the gap between germline ends came to 10 bases. The CDR3 has 14 amino acids. The CDR3 loop reads CASTTQDSNQPQHF. The DNA for the CDR3 is TGTGCCAGCACCACCCAGGATAGCAATCAGCCCCAGCATTTT.

This clonotype was found many times. CDR3 in amino acids: CASSFMPGEKLFF. The CDR3 region has the DNA TGTGCCAGCAGCTTCATGCCAGGGGAAAAACTGTTTTTT. The chain has TRBV11-2 and TRBJ1-4; possibly TRBD1 for D (5 bases). The CDR3 covers 13 residues. Germline values: CDR1 SGHAT, CDR2 FQNNGV. Trimming removed 3 bases from V and 8 bases from J, with 10 bases in between.

This clonotype was counted at least ten times. The V and J genes are TRBV20-1 and TRBJ1-1, with a possible D match to TRBD1 (6 bases). Trimming pared 4 bases from V and 0 bases from J, leaving 15 bases between. The CDR3 is 15 residues long. CDR1 is DFQATT, CDR2 SNEGSKA, per germline (reference sequence). CDR3 loop: CSAIEGGYMNTEAFF. CDR3 DNA: TGCAGTGCTATCGAGGGGGGTTACATGAACACTGAAGCTTTCTTT.

Ten or more counts support this clonotype. The CDR3 protein is CAWSATANTEAFF. In DNA, the CDR3 is TGTGCCTGGAGCGCTACAGCGAACACTGAAGCTTTCTTT. The chain employs TRBV30 and TRBJ1-1; unclear D gene. The V end was cut by 3 bases, the J end by 1 base, with 9 bases between. The CDR3 sequence is 13 residues long. Germline-derived CDR1 and CDR2 are GTSNPN and SVGIG (reference sequence).

A remark on this clonotype: Since no conserved phenylalanine or tryptophan closes the CDR3, a read error is the likely cause. J is TRBJ2-4 and V is TRBV3-1, with D possibly being TRBD1 or TRBD2 (5 bases each). This CDR3 has 13 residues. V dropped 2 bases and J dropped 9 bases, with 11 bases sitting between them. The germline V gene has CDR1 LGHDT and CDR2 YNNKEL (reference sequence). The CDR3 loop is CASSQSGRGIQYL. The CDR3 DNA sequence: TGTGCCAGCAGCCAATCGGGACGGGGCATTCAGTACTTA.

This chain links TRBV20-1 with TRBJ2-3; TRBD2 agrees at 9 bases. The V and J ends lost 6 bases and 4 bases, in that order; junction bases with no gene match: 5. Germline CDR1 is DFQATT and CDR2 is SNEGSKA (reference sequence). CDR3 size: 13 residues. The CDR3 region has the DNA TGCAGTGCCGGCGGGAGGGCGTCAGATACGCAGTATTTT. It is translated as CSAGGRASDTQYF.

The chain uses TRBV7-3 and TRBJ2-3, with TRBD1 matching 8 bases. Germline CDR1 is SGHTA and CDR2 is FQGTGA. CDR3 length: 15 amino acids. Losses at the gene ends were 6 bases for V and 5 bases for J; bases not matched to a gene: 10. The CDR3 DNA sequence: TGTGCCAGCAGTTTCACAGGGGGTTATCTAGATACGCAGTATTTT. This codes for CASSFTGGYLDTQYF.

This clonotype was detected ten times or more. The chain is built from TRBV12-3 or TRBV12-4 and TRBJ1-2, with a tentative D call TRBD1 (5 bases). Trimming removed 3 bases from V and 4 bases from J, with 9 bases in between. The CDR3 is made up of 13 amino acids. The CDR3 spells CASSLKRGYGYTF. CDR3 bases: TGTGCCAGCAGTTTGAAAAGGGGCTATGGCTACACCTTC.

This chain uses TRBV27 with TRBJ1-6, with a tentative D call TRBD1 (6 bases). Germline CDR1 MNHEY, CDR2 SMNVEV (reference sequence). The CDR3 is 12 amino acids. V lost 5 bases, J lost 7 bases, and 6 bases lay in between. The CDR3 sequence: CASSDRNSPLHF. CDR3 coding DNA: TGTGCCAGCAGTGACAGGAATTCACCCCTCCACTTT.